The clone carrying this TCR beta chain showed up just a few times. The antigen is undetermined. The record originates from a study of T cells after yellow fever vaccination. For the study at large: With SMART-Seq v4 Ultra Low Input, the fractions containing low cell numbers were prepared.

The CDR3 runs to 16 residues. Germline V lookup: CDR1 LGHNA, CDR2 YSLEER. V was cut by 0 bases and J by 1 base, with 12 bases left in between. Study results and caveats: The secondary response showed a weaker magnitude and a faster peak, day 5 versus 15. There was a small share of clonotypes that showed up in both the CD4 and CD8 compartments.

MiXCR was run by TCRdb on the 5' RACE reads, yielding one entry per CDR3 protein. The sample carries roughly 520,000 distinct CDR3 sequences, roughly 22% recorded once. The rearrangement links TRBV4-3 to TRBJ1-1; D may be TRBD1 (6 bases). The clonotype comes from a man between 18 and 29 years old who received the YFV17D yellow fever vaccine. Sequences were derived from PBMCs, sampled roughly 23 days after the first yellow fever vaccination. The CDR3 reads CASSQDPGHGNTEAFF. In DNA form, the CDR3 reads TGCGCCAGCAGCCAAGATCCGGGACATGGGAACACTGAAGCTTTCTTT.